The T cell receptor beta chain described here comes from a study of beta chain features in type 1 diabetes. Study as a whole: Patients did not differ from healthy donors in age, gender or cell yield.

The authors reverse transcribed all of the isolated RNA, so sequencing captured expressed TCRB transcripts. Generated by immunoSEQ multiplex PCR, the TCRdb table keeps only in-frame clones and is missing some. The sample consists of over 40,000 clones, roughly 50% of them appearing once. The germline CDR1 and CDR2 sequences are LNHDA and SQIVND (reference sequence). The CDR3 sequence is 15 residues long. V lost 1 base to trimming and J lost 2 bases, with 12 bases between them. The V call is TRBV19, the J call TRBJ2-7, with a possible D match to TRBD2 (6 bases). The TCR originated in a woman aged 25 to 39 in good health. The sequenced sample was stem cell memory CD4+ T cells from blood. CDR3 loop: CASSIVGGGPYEQYF. CDR3 in DNA: TGTGCCAGTAGTATAGTTGGGGGAGGCCCCTACGAGCAGTACTTC.